The clone carrying this T cell receptor beta chain is a singleton in its sample. Its antigen is undetermined. The sample comes from a study of T cell responses to AZD1222 COVID-19 vaccine. Study overall: Pooling covered second doses at about 4 or about 12 weeks.

General observations from the study: Nearly half of spike-specific TCRs reportedly target unmutated variant regions. In a largely white British group with more females than males, clonal diversity was possibly underestimated.

Assay: immunoSEQ multiplex PCR; the TCRdb copy retains only in-frame clones and omits some. The profile shows fewer than 200,000 clones, roughly nine tenths of them singletons. Germline CDR1 is LGHNA and CDR2 is YSLEER. The V end lost 2 bases, the J end lost 2 bases, and 10 bases lay between the germline ends. This CDR3 spans 14 amino acids. The V and J genes are TRBV4-3 and TRBJ2-7, with D tentatively TRBD2 (6 bases). The receptor was isolated from an adult in good health. The material sequenced was peripheral blood, taken on day 0 of AZD1222 vaccination. The CDR3 bases are TGCGCCAGCAGCCAACAAGCGGGCACCTACGAGCAGTACTTC. Translation: CASSQQAGTYEQYF.